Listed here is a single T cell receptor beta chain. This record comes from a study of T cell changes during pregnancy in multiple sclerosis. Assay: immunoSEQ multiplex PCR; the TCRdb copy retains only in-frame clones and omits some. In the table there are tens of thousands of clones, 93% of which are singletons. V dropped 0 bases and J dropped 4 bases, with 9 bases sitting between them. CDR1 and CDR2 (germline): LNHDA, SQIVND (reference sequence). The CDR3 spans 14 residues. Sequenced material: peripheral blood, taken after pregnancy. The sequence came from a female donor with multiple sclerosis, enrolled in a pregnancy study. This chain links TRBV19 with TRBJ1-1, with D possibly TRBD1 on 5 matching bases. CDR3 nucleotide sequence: TGTGCCAGTAGTATAGACGACAGAATCACTGAAGCTTTCTTT. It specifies CASSIDDRITEAFF.